This T cell receptor beta chain was found in a study of blood T cell repertoires in COVID-19. Clones were read by immunoSEQ multiplex PCR, and TCRdb kept only the in-frame ones, dropping some. Among some 350,000 clones listed, 85% to 90% were seen once. Germline values: CDR1 MDHEN, CDR2 SYDVKM. V dropped 1 base and J dropped 10 bases, with 14 bases sitting between them. The CDR3 consists of 15 residues. The chain has TRBV28 and TRBJ1-6, with a tentative D call TRBD1 (5 bases). Input material: PBMCs or T cells enriched from blood (not recorded which). This TCR came from a man between 18 and 35 years old who had recovered from COVID-19. In DNA form, the CDR3 reads TGTGCCAGCAGTTTATTGGCAGGGTTGGGGTCACCCCTCCACTTT. It translates to CASSLLAGLGSPLHF.